Below are 25 T cell receptor beta chains sequenced from a single sample in a study of T cell responses to AZD1222 COVID-19 vaccine. Assay used: immunoSEQ multiplex PCR; TCRdb lists only in-frame clones, some missing. The data hold some 110,000 clones, with around nine tenths observed a single time. Sequencing was performed on peripheral blood, taken on day 0 of AZD1222 vaccination. These TCRs come from an adult in good health.

The rearrangement uses TRBV6-1 and TRBJ1-2; D is undetermined. The germline gives CDR1 MNHNS, CDR2 SASEGT. The V gene lost 3 bases and the J gene lost 6 bases, with 14 bases spanning the gap. The CDR3 covers 14 residues. CDR3 DNA sequence: TGTGCCAGCAGTGACAAGGTACAAGCAAATGGCTACACCTTC. Translation gives CASSDKVQANGYTF.

The genes are TRBV11-1 and TRBJ2-5, with D tentatively TRBD1 or TRBD2 (5 bases each). V shed 0 bases and J shed 5 bases, with 7 bases lying between them. Germline assignment: CDR1 SGHAT and CDR2 FQDESV (reference sequence). The CDR3 runs to 13 residues. CDR3 residues: CASSLAGVETQYF. The CDR3 nucleotides read TGTGCCAGCAGCTTAGCGGGGGTGGAGACCCAGTACTTC. Variable domain in full (rest from reference TRBV11-1 and TRBJ2-5): EAEVAQSPRYKITEKSQAVAFWCDPISGHATLYWYRQILGQGPELLVQFQDESVVDDSQLPKDRFSAERLKGVDSTLKIQPAELGDSAMYLCASSLAGVETQYFGPGTRLLVL.

CDR3 residues: CAISGQGTTGELFF. CDR3 DNA: TGTGCCATCAGTGGGCAGGGGACCACCGGGGAGCTGTTTTTT. This sequence joins TRBV10-3 and TRBJ2-2; possibly TRBD1 for D (6 bases). V lost 4 bases and J 4 bases, leaving 10 bases between the germline ends. This CDR3 is built from 14 residues. The germline CDR1 and CDR2 sequences are ENHRY and SYGVKD.

This chain connects TRBV6-6 to TRBJ1-4, with a possible D match to TRBD1 (5 bases). V dropped 6 bases and J dropped 7 bases, with 9 bases sitting between them. The CDR3 runs 12 residues. CDR1 is MNHNY and CDR2 is SVGAGI in the germline V gene (reference sequence). CDR3 sequence: CASRTTGEKLFF. The DNA of the CDR3 is TGTGCCAGCAGAACAACAGGTGAAAAACTGTTTTTT.

The V call is TRBV7-6, the J call TRBJ1-1, with D maybe TRBD1 (5 bases). The V end was cut by 3 bases, the J end by 5 bases, with 16 bases between. Germline CDR1 is SGHVS and CDR2 is FNYEAQ. The CDR3 covers 15 residues. Here the CDR3 reads CASSFGTPGGTEAFF. The CDR3 DNA is TGTGCCAGCAGCTTCGGGACTCCTGGGGGAACTGAAGCTTTCTTT.

The J gene is TRBJ2-1, the V gene TRBV24-1; D is unresolved. The ends were cut back, 3 bases at V and 1 base at J, with 12 bases in the middle. The germline CDR1 and CDR2 sequences are KGHDR and SFDVKD. This CDR3 spans 16 amino acids. The CDR3 sequence is CATSDGQALSYNEQFF. DNA of the CDR3: TGTGCCACCAGTGATGGTCAGGCACTATCCTACAATGAGCAGTTCTTC.

The V call is TRBV6-5, the J call TRBJ1-3, with D perhaps TRBD1 (5 bases). V lost 6 bases, J lost 0 bases, and 12 bases lay in between. The CDR3 loop spans 15 amino acids. Germline values: CDR1 MNHEY, CDR2 SVGAGI. DNA for the CDR3: TGTGCCAGCAGATCCGGGGCCTCCTCTGGAAACACCATATATTTT. Protein sequence: CASRSGASSGNTIYF.

The genes are TRBV5-1 and TRBJ1-1, with no clear D. V was shortened by 0 bases and J by 3 bases, with 9 bases between the two germline ends. Germline V gene data show CDR1 as SGHRS and CDR2 as YFSETQ. The CDR3 runs 14 residues. CDR3 sequence: CASSLDSGDTEAFF. In nucleotides, the CDR3 is TGCGCCAGCAGCTTGGATTCGGGCGACACTGAAGCTTTCTTT.

The table lists this clone with a count of one. Germline is not matched at one junction end, which may reflect a read error. CDR3 residues: CASSLAGTKEKLFF. The CDR3 DNA reads as TGTGCCAGCAGCTTGGCAGGGACTAAGGAAAAACTGTTTTTT. This chain uses TRBV7-2 with TRBJ1-4; D might be TRBD1 (5 bases). CDR1 is SGHTA and CDR2 is FQGNSA in the germline V gene. The CDR3 is made up of 14 amino acids.

V is TRBV27 and J is TRBJ2-1, with 9 positions matching TRBD1. The CDR3 is 15 amino acids. Germline values: CDR1 MNHEY, CDR2 SMNVEV (reference sequence). The V and J ends lost 6 bases and 3 bases, in that order; junction bases with no gene match: 6. The CDR3 loop reads CASRAGTGFYNEQFF. CDR3 nucleotide sequence: TGTGCCAGCAGAGCCGGGACAGGGTTCTACAATGAGCAGTTCTTC.

V is TRBV6-1 and J is TRBJ2-1; possible D gene TRBD2, 5 bases. CDR1 MNHNS and CDR2 SASEGT come from the germline V gene. The CDR3 is made up of 15 amino acids. V was shortened by 3 bases and J by 1 base, with 10 bases between the two germline ends. CDR3 coding DNA: TGTGCCAGCAGTGACGAAGAGGGATCCTACAATGAGCAGTTCTTC. Translated: CASSDEEGSYNEQFF.

This chain connects TRBV27 to TRBJ2-3; D is ambiguous. Trimming left V 3 bases short and J 5 bases short, with 9 bases between. From germline, CDR1 is MNHEY and CDR2 SMNVEV (reference sequence). The CDR3 extends over 13 amino acids. In DNA, the CDR3 is TGTGCCAGCAGTTTGCGCCCCCTAGATACGCAGTATTTT. Protein: CASSLRPLDTQYF.

The chain uses TRBV2 and TRBJ1-2; 9 positions match TRBD1. The V and J ends lost 7 bases and 3 bases, in that order; junction bases with no gene match: 6. This CDR3 has 14 residues. Germline-derived CDR1 and CDR2 are SNHLY and FYNNEI. The CDR3 coding sequence is TGTGCCAGCATGAGGACAGGGGTTGACTATGGCTACACCTTC. It specifies CASMRTGVDYGYTF.

The CDR3 nucleotides are TGTGCCAGCAGTTACGGCGAGACCCAGTACTTC. It specifies CASSYGETQYF. The chain employs TRBV6-2 or TRBV6-3 and TRBJ2-5; D not resolved. The V end lost 2 bases, the J end lost 5 bases, and 3 bases lay between the germline ends. There are 11 residues in the CDR3. CDR1 MNHEY and CDR2 SVGEGT come from the germline V gene.

This clone was seen a single time. The chain uses TRBV5-4 and TRBJ1-1; no reliable D call. The germline V gene encodes CDR1 SGHNT and CDR2 YYREEE (reference sequence). Trimming took off 4 bases at V and 1 base at J, with 5 bases between the two ends. There are 12 residues in the CDR3. Here the CDR3 reads CASSPQNTEAFF. The CDR3 coding sequence is TGTGCCAGCAGCCCCCAGAACACTGAAGCTTTCTTT. Full variable domain (rest looked up from reference TRBV5-4 and TRBJ1-1): ETGVTQSPTHLIKTRGQQVTLRCSSQSGHNTVSWYQQALGQGPQFIFQYYREEENGRGNFPPRFSGLQFPNYSSELNVNALELDDSALYLCASSPQNTEAFFGQGTRLTVV.

V and J are TRBV6-5 and TRBJ1-2, with D possibly TRBD1 on 5 matching bases. The CDR3 spans 14 residues. The V and J ends lost 4 bases and 3 bases respectively, with 12 bases between them. CDR1 and CDR2 (germline): MNHEY, SVGAGI. This CDR3 reads CASSSSGGDYGYTF. As DNA, the CDR3 is TGTGCCAGCAGTTCATCTGGGGGGGACTATGGCTACACCTTC.

The chain employs TRBV15 and TRBJ2-7; TRBD2 might be the D (6 bases). V lost 0 bases to trimming and J lost 5 bases, with 11 bases between them. CDR3 length: 14 residues. Germline V gene sequence: CDR1 LNHNV, CDR2 YYDKDF (reference sequence). CDR3 bases: TGTGCCACCAGCAGAGATTGGGGGGTAGACGAGCAGTACTTC. Translating it yields CATSRDWGVDEQYF.

Only one count was recorded for this clone. The rearrangement links TRBV5-5 to TRBJ1-2; TRBD1 matches at 12 bases. V was clipped by 3 bases and J by 8 bases; unmatched bases: 11. This CDR3 spans 16 amino acids. Germline CDR1 is SGHKS and CDR2 is YYEKEE (reference sequence). CDR3 bases: TGTGCCAGCAGCTCCGATACCGGGACAGGGGGCGCGGGCTACACCTTC. It yields the protein CASSSDTGTGGAGYTF.

This clone has a single count. The J gene is TRBJ2-7, the V gene TRBV7-3; TRBD2 is a possible D gene (6 bases). Trimming pared 5 bases from V and 2 bases from J, leaving 13 bases between. The CDR3 covers 14 residues. The germline V gene encodes CDR1 SGHTA and CDR2 FQGTGA. The CDR3 sequence: CASSPTAGTYEQYF. As DNA, the CDR3 is TGTGCCAGCAGCCCCACGGCGGGGACCTACGAGCAGTACTTC.

The chain uses TRBV11-3 and TRBJ1-3; D unresolved. This CDR3 has 11 residues. Germline assignment: CDR1 SGHNT and CDR2 YENEEA. With 5 bases removed from V and 4 bases from J, the gap between germline ends came to 3 bases. The chain's CDR3 is CASSPGNTIYF. In DNA form, the CDR3 reads TGTGCCAGCAGCCCCGGAAACACCATATATTTT.

As DNA, the CDR3 is TGCGCCAGCAATGAGGGCAGTACCTACGAGCAGTACTTC. Its translation: CASNEGSTYEQYF. This chain connects TRBV5-1 to TRBJ2-7; TRBD2 might be the D (5 bases). CDR1 SGHRS and CDR2 YFSETQ come from the germline V gene. This CDR3 comprises 13 residues. The V end lost 6 bases, the J end lost 2 bases, and 12 bases lay between the germline ends.

This chain connects TRBV5-6 to TRBJ1-2; D possibly corresponds to TRBD1 (5 bases). This CDR3 has 15 residues. CDR1 and CDR2 (germline): SGHDT, YYEEEE. V was shortened by 4 bases and J by 8 bases, with 21 bases between the two germline ends. The chain's CDR3 is CASSRIRVTFRGYTF. The CDR3 nucleotides are TGTGCCAGCAGCAGAATCAGGGTTACCTTCCGGGGCTACACCTTC. Filled out from reference TRBV5-6 and TRBJ1-2, the complete variable domain reads DAGVTQSPTHLIKTRGQQVTLRCSPKSGHDTVSWYQQALGQGPQFIFQYYEEEERQRGNFPDRFSGHQFPNYSSELNVNALLLGDSALYLCASSRIRVTFRGYTFGSGTRLTVV.

The chain combines TRBV23-1 with TRBJ2-7, with D tentatively TRBD2 (7 bases). TRBV23-1 is an open reading frame whose function is uncertain. This CDR3 has 17 residues. V dropped 3 bases and J dropped 2 bases, with 20 bases sitting between them. The CDR3 coding sequence is TGCGCCAGCAGTCACAATGCTGTAGGGGGAGGGACCTACGAGCAGTACTTC. Encoded protein: CASSHNAVGGGTYEQYF.

The rearrangement uses TRBV6-2 or TRBV6-3 and TRBJ1-5; TRBD1 matches 8 bases. This CDR3 contains 14 residues. Unmatched junction bases numbered 1, after V lost 4 bases and J lost 2 bases. Per germline, CDR1 MNHEY and CDR2 SVGEGT. In DNA, the CDR3 is TGTGCCAGCAGTTGGGGACAGGGCAATCAGCCCCAGCATTTT. Protein sequence: CASSWGQGNQPQHF.

The chain couples TRBV7-2 to TRBJ1-1; possibly TRBD1 for D (5 bases). The CDR3 is 13 residues long. Germline V gene sequence: CDR1 SGHTA, CDR2 FQGNSA. V lost 4 bases to trimming and J lost 6 bases, with 12 bases between them. CDR3 DNA sequence: TGTGCCAGCAGCTCCAATACGGGGGCTGAAGCTTTCTTT. Its translation: CASSSNTGAEAFF. The whole variable domain, remainder taken from reference TRBV7-2 and TRBJ1-1, is GAGVSQSPSNKVTEKGKDVELRCDPISGHTALYWYRQSLGQGLEFLIYFQGNSAPDKSGLPSDRFSAERTGGSVSTLTIQRTQQEDSAVYLCASSSNTGAEAFFGQGTRLTVV.